This is a list of T cell receptor beta chains from one sample in a study of blood T cell repertoires in COVID-19. The table came from immunoSEQ multiplex PCR; TCRdb's copy has only in-frame clones and leaves some out. The sample includes about 170,000 clones, about 91% seen only once; the top ten take 1.6%. Sequencing used peripheral blood. The receptors here all came from a woman aged 45 to 65 with acute or convalescent COVID-19. CDR3s include the opening cysteine and the closing phenylalanine or tryptophan. Fields, in order: D gene, clone size, V gene, J gene, CDR3 DNA, CDR3 protein. A D gene is named only where the DNA matches it firmly. Clone size is shown for a subset of rows, as once, few, many or a class of expanded clone.

TRBD1	few	TRBV28	TRBJ1-1	TGTGCCAGCAGGGGACAGGGGGTAGCTGAAGCTTTCTTT	CASRGQGVAEAFF
TRBD1	-	TRBV7-2	TRBJ1-4	TGTGCCAGCAGCTTAGCCGGGACAGGGGGTGAAAAACTGTTTTTT	CASSLAGTGGEKLFF
TRBD1	-	TRBV7-9	TRBJ1-2	TGTGCCAGCAGCTTAGCGGACAGGGGAAGGCATGGCTACACCTTC	CASSLADRGRHGYTF
-	-	TRBV21-1	TRBJ2-7	TGTGCCAGCAGCAACGGGACTAGCGGGGGCCCCTACGAGCAGTACTTC	CASSNGTSGGPYEQYF
-	-	TRBV9	TRBJ2-1	TGTGCCAGCAGCGTAGGGGGCGGGATGGAAGGCTACAATGAGCAGTTCTTC	CASSVGGGMEGYNEQFF
-	few	TRBV30	TRBJ1-1	TGTGCCTGGAATATCGGGGTGGGCACTGAAGCTTTCTTT	CAWNIGVGTEAFF
-	-	TRBV2	TRBJ1-5	TGTGCCAGCAGGGACAGTGGGGGGGGTTTACAGCCCCAGCATTTT	CASRDSGGGLQPQHF
-	-	TRBV3-1/TRBV3-2	TRBJ1-2	TGTGCCAGCAGCCAAGATTGGCCCAGGGAAGGTGGCTACACCTTC	CASSQDWPREGGYTF
TRBD1	-	TRBV19	TRBJ1-1	TGTGCCAGTAGGAGGGACAGGCCGGGGTATTTGGGCACTGAAGCTTTCTTT	CASRRDRPGYLGTEAFF
-	-	TRBV7-8	TRBJ1-2	TGTGCCAGCAGCGGCTCCCAGATCGATGGCTACACCTTC	CASSGSQIDGYTF
TRBD2	-	TRBV11-2	TRBJ2-3	TGTGCCAGCAGCTTCCGACTAGCGGGAGAGCAAGATACGCAGTATTTT	CASSFRLAGEQDTQYF
TRBD1	-	TRBV6-5	TRBJ2-5	TGTGCCAGCAGCGGACAGGGAGTGGCAGAGACCCAGTACTTC	CASSGQGVAETQYF
TRBD1	-	TRBV9	TRBJ1-2	TGTGCCAGCAGCCCATCGGGACAGGCGAACTATGGCTACACCTTC	CASSPSGQANYGYTF
TRBD2	-	TRBV18	TRBJ2-1	TGTGCCAGCTCACCATTGGCGGGAGTGTCCTACAATGAGCAGTTCTTC	CASSPLAGVSYNEQFF
-	-	TRBV6-5	TRBJ1-2	TGTGCCAGCAGACCGGGAGGAAACTATGGCTACACCTTC	CASRPGGNYGYTF
-	-	TRBV6-5	TRBJ1-2	TGTGCCAGCAGTTACTCGAGCGGCGACTATGGCTACACCTTC	CASSYSSGDYGYTF
TRBD1	few	TRBV7-8	TRBJ1-2	TGTGCCAGCAGCGGAACTGGGACAGGGTTTAACTATGGCTACACCTTC	CASSGTGTGFNYGYTF
-	-	TRBV4-3	TRBJ1-2	TGCGCCAGCAGCCAGAGCCGACAGTTAGGCTATGGCTACACCTTC	CASSQSRQLGYGYTF
TRBD1	-	TRBV10-2	TRBJ1-5	TGCGCCAGTCAGACAGGGGACAATCAGCCCCAGCATTTT	CASQTGDNQPQHF
TRBD1	-	TRBV29-1	TRBJ2-3	TGCAGCGTGACGGACAGGAGCACAGATACGCAGTATTTT	CSVTDRSTDTQYF
TRBD1	-	TRBV24-1	TRBJ2-7	TGTGCCACCAGTGACCCTTTTGGGCGGGACAGGGGTTTGTACTTC	CATSDPFGRDRGLYF
TRBD1	-	TRBV27	TRBJ1-2	TGTGCCAGCAGTCCCGGACAGGGAAGAAACTATGGCTACACCTTC	CASSPGQGRNYGYTF
TRBD1	-	TRBV6-5	TRBJ2-5	TGTGCCAGCACCACCCATCAGGGGGCAGGAGGAACCCAGTACTTC	CASTTHQGAGGTQYF
TRBD2	-	TRBV10-1	TRBJ2-3	TGCGCCAGCAGTGAGGGGACTAGAGTGAATACGCAGTATTTT	CASSEGTRVNTQYF
-	-	TRBV4-3	TRBJ1-2	TGCGCCAGCAGCCAAGCCTTACTATTTGGCTACACCTTC	CASSQALLFGYTF
-	-	TRBV7-3	TRBJ1-1	TGTGCCAGCAGCCGTACAGGGAAGAACACTGAAGCTTTCTTT	CASSRTGKNTEAFF
-	-	TRBV12-3/TRBV12-4	TRBJ2-2	TGTGCCAGCAGTCTAGGGCACAGCCGGGAGCTGTTTTTT	CASSLGHSRELFF
-	-	TRBV18	TRBJ2-7	TGTGCCAGCCGCCCCGGGATCTTCTCCTACGAGCAGTACTTC	CASRPGIFSYEQYF
-	-	TRBV10-2	TRBJ2-5	TGCGCCAGCAGCAACCCATCCTTCGCGGAGACCCAGTACTTC	CASSNPSFAETQYF
-	once	TRBV21-1	TRBJ2-7	TGTGCCTCCCGGAGGGAGCAGTACTTC	CASRREQYF
TRBD1	-	TRBV7-2	TRBJ2-2	TGTGCCAGCACCCCCCCAGGACAGGGGAGTACCGGGGAGCTGTTTTTT	CASTPPGQGSTGELFF